The T cell receptor (beta chain) described here comes from a study of identical twins. V lost 0 bases and J lost 0, with 4 bases in between. CDR1 and CDR2 from the germline V gene are DFQATT and SNEGSKA (reference sequence). There are 13 residues in the CDR3. A single record per CDR3 protein comes from TCRdb applying MiXCR to the 5' RACE reads. The data contain 1.5 million to 2 million distinct CDR3 sequences, about 32% of them seen just once; the ten biggest clones take up 0.25% to 0.3%. This clonotype appeared a few times. A much larger clonotype is one base distant, so this may be a read error. The donor group consisted entirely of healthy Caucasians.

This clonotype was sampled from a newborn girl in good health. V is TRBV20-1 and J is TRBJ2-3; D remains unclear. Sequenced material: cord blood. For the CDR3, the DNA is TGCAGTGCTAGAGAGGCTAGCACAGATACGCAGTATTTT. Translated, it gives CSAREASTDTQYF.